Shown below are 10 T cell receptor beta chains from a single sample sequenced in a study of T cell clonotyping in hematopoietic cell transplantation. Only in-frame clones appear in the TCRdb table, and some are missing; sequencing was by immunoSEQ multiplex PCR. The sample lists around 2,000 clones; roughly 82% were seen once. The material was PBMCs, obtained 100 days after allogeneic stem cell transplant. The receptors originated from a male patient aged 45-60 years who had an allogeneic stem cell transplant from a related donor, so the T cells may come from the graft donor. Some clones in this sample may be carry-over from other donors' samples.

As DNA, the CDR3 is TGCGCCAGTAGCGAAGGGTGGACCTACGAGCAGTACTTC. This encodes CASSEGWTYEQYF. The chain has TRBV4-1 and TRBJ2-7; TRBD2 might be the D (5 bases). This CDR3 contains 13 residues. Germline V lookup: CDR1 MGHRA, CDR2 YSYEKL. V was shortened by 9 bases and J by 2 bases, with 14 bases between the two germline ends.

To note about this clone: At one boundary the junction diverges from the germline segment, which might be a read error. The rearrangement joins TRBV2 to TRBJ2-5; D uncertain. Germline V gene sequence: CDR1 SNHLY, CDR2 FYNNEI. This CDR3 region has 15 residues. The CDR3 loop reads CASGEGRSSQETQYF. CDR3 in DNA: TGTGCCAGCGGTGAAGGGCGGTCTTCCCAAGAGACCCAGTACTTC.

CDR3 DNA: TGTGCCAGCAGTTACCAGCGACTAGCCAATGAGCAGTTCTTC. This encodes CASSYQRLANEQFF. The chain recombines TRBV6-5 with TRBJ2-1, with TRBD2 matching over 7 bases. The CDR3 runs to 14 residues. Germline trimming cut 2 bases from V and 6 bases from J; bases unmatched to any gene: 4. Germline loops: CDR1 MNHEY, CDR2 SVGAGI.

This rearrangement joins TRBV2 to TRBJ1-1; D perhaps matches TRBD1 (6 bases). V lost 0 bases to trimming and J lost 1 base, with 9 bases between them. The CDR3 runs 15 residues. Germline assignment: CDR1 SNHLY and CDR2 FYNNEI. CDR3 in amino acids: CASSEAGGRNTEAFF. The CDR3 coding sequence is TGTGCCAGCAGTGAAGCTGGGGGGCGGAACACTGAAGCTTTCTTT.

CDR3 in amino acids: CATSRLDPGELFF. CDR3 in DNA: TGTGCCACCAGCAGGCTAGATCCCGGGGAGCTGTTTTTT. The gene calls are TRBV15 and TRBJ2-2, with unresolved D. CDR1 and CDR2 from the germline V gene are LNHNV and YYDKDF (reference sequence). The CDR3 covers 13 residues. Trimming stripped 3 bases from V and 6 bases from J, with 8 bases between.

This sequence joins TRBV27 and TRBJ1-1, with 10 bases matching TRBD1. CDR3 length: 14 amino acids. Trimming took 6 bases from V and 5 from J; bases not matched to a gene: 6. Germline V gives CDR1 MNHEY, CDR2 SMNVEV (reference sequence). CDR3 nucleotide sequence: TGTGCCAGCAGCTTGACAGGGGGCGGAACTGAAGCTTTCTTT. Translating it yields CASSLTGGGTEAFF.

V usage is TRBV19 and J usage is TRBJ2-7, with D unresolved. Trimming pared 3 bases from V and 6 bases from J, leaving 9 bases between. The V gene's germline CDR1 is LNHDA and CDR2 SQIVND (reference sequence). The CDR3 contains 12 residues. The CDR3 sequence is CASSISAGEQYF. Here the CDR3 DNA reads TGTGCCAGTAGTATCTCGGCCGGCGAGCAGTACTTC.

The genes are TRBV4-1 and TRBJ1-4, with D unclear. V was pared by 0 bases and J by 1 base, with 3 bases between. The germline CDR1 and CDR2 sequences are MGHRA and YSYEKL. This CDR3 spans 14 amino acids. The CDR3, as DNA: TGCGCCAGCAGCCAAGAAATAACTAATGAAAAACTGTTTTTT. Protein sequence: CASSQEITNEKLFF.

The chain has TRBV7-2 and TRBJ2-7; D tentatively reads TRBD1 or TRBD2 (5 bases each). The CDR3 consists of 12 residues. V was pared by 5 bases and J by 8 bases, with 13 bases between. Per the germline V gene, CDR1 is SGHTA and CDR2 is FQGNSA. The CDR3 nucleotides read TGTGCCAGCAGCCCCCCAGGGACGAAGCAGTACTTC. Protein sequence: CASSPPGTKQYF.

This clone was recorded once. Written as DNA, the CDR3 is TGTGCCAGCTCACCGTTATTAGGTTACACTGAAGCTTTCTTT. It encodes CASSPLLGYTEAFF. J is TRBJ1-1 and V is TRBV18; D is unclear. V was clipped by 3 bases and J by 3 bases, with 11 bases between them. CDR1 is KGHSH, CDR2 LQKENI, per germline. This CDR3 is built from 14 residues.